Listed below are T cell receptor beta chains from one sample, sequenced in a study of blood T cell repertoires in COVID-19. The table came from immunoSEQ multiplex PCR; TCRdb's copy has only in-frame clones and leaves some out. The sample holds tens of thousands of clones; over 75% are singletons and the top ten take more than 30%. The source material was peripheral blood. The receptor set was obtained from a man in his 60s with COVID-19, enrolled during active disease. Both conserved end residues are part of each CDR3. D genes are given only for firm matches. Some rows mark clone size as missing; the rest say once, few, many or name a class of expanded clone.

j_gene: TRBJ2-3; d_gene: -; abundance: once; v_gene: TRBV5-5; CDR3aa: CARCWGGGGRALPGYF; CDR3nt: TGTGCCCGCTGCTGGGGAGGGGGGGGGCGGGCCCTCCCTGGGTATTTT
j_gene: TRBJ2-1; d_gene: TRBD2; abundance: once; v_gene: TRBV5-1; CDR3aa: CASSSGTSGYNEQFF; CDR3nt: TGCGCCAGCAGCTCCGGGACTAGCGGTTACAATGAGCAGTTCTTC
j_gene: TRBJ1-3; d_gene: -; abundance: -; v_gene: TRBV12-3/TRBV12-4; CDR3aa: CASSLLGNTIYF; CDR3nt: TGTGCCAGCAGTTTACTTGGAAACACCATATATTTT
j_gene: TRBJ1-1; d_gene: -; abundance: -; v_gene: TRBV4-3; CDR3aa: CASSQTAETEAFF; CDR3nt: TGCGCCAGCAGCCAAACTGCGGAGACTGAAGCTTTCTTT
j_gene: TRBJ1-6; d_gene: -; abundance: -; v_gene: TRBV6-5; CDR3aa: CASSYDPTGYGSPLHF; CDR3nt: TGTGCCAGCAGTTACGATCCAACAGGGTACGGTTCACCCCTCCACTTT
j_gene: TRBJ2-2; d_gene: -; abundance: -; v_gene: TRBV4-1; CDR3aa: CASSQEASANTGELFF; CDR3nt: TGCGCCAGCAGCCAAGAGGCTAGCGCGAACACCGGGGAGCTGTTTTTT
j_gene: TRBJ1-6; d_gene: TRBD1; abundance: -; v_gene: TRBV7-6; CDR3aa: CASSSDRGNSPLHF; CDR3nt: TGTGCCAGCAGTTCAGACAGGGGAAATTCACCCCTCCACTTT
j_gene: TRBJ2-7; d_gene: TRBD2; abundance: -; v_gene: TRBV5-6; CDR3aa: CASSLSGTTHEQYF; CDR3nt: TGTGCCAGCAGCTTGTCTGGGACTACCCACGAGCAGTACTTC
j_gene: TRBJ2-6; d_gene: TRBD2; abundance: -; v_gene: TRBV5-1; CDR3aa: CASSLAGGPRGANVLTF; CDR3nt: TGCGCCAGCAGCTTGGCGGGAGGGCCACGAGGGGCCAACGTCCTGACTTTC
j_gene: TRBJ2-2; d_gene: TRBD1; abundance: -; v_gene: TRBV27; CDR3aa: CASSSAGTGYTGELFF; CDR3nt: TGTGCCAGCAGTTCAGCCGGGACAGGCTACACCGGGGAGCTGTTTTTT
j_gene: TRBJ1-1; d_gene: -; abundance: -; v_gene: TRBV6-5; CDR3aa: CASRGSGWNTEAFF; CDR3nt: TGTGCCAGCAGGGGGAGCGGCTGGAACACTGAAGCTTTCTTT
j_gene: TRBJ1-1; d_gene: TRBD1; abundance: -; v_gene: TRBV10-3; CDR3aa: CAISGSGQPKAFF; CDR3nt: TGTGCCATCAGTGGTTCGGGACAGCCGAAAGCTTTCTTT
j_gene: TRBJ1-1; d_gene: -; abundance: -; v_gene: TRBV6-5; CDR3aa: CASSYSEGGNTEAFF; CDR3nt: TGTGCCAGCAGTTACTCGGAAGGGGGGAACACTGAAGCTTTCTTT
j_gene: TRBJ2-1; d_gene: TRBD2; abundance: -; v_gene: TRBV20-1; CDR3aa: CSASSGRGSNEQFF; CDR3nt: TGCAGTGCTAGTAGCGGGAGGGGGTCCAATGAGCAGTTCTTC
j_gene: TRBJ1-4; d_gene: -; abundance: once; v_gene: TRBV7-8; CDR3aa: CASSLVAGLLSATNEKLFF; CDR3nt: TGTGCCAGCAGCTTAGTGGCGGGTCTTCTGTCCGCAACTAATGAAAAACTGTTTTTT
j_gene: TRBJ2-2; d_gene: -; abundance: -; v_gene: TRBV19; CDR3aa: CASSRAGELFF; CDR3nt: TGTGCCAGTAGTCGTGCCGGGGAGCTGTTTTTT
j_gene: TRBJ2-4; d_gene: -; abundance: once; v_gene: TRBV2; CDR3aa: CASSEDRGIQYF; CDR3nt: TGTGCCAGCAGTGAGGATAGGGGCATTCAGTACTTC
j_gene: TRBJ2-3; d_gene: TRBD2; abundance: -; v_gene: TRBV19; CDR3aa: CATRLAGDTQYF; CDR3nt: TGTGCCACCCGACTAGCGGGGGATACGCAGTATTTT
j_gene: TRBJ2-3; d_gene: -; abundance: once; v_gene: TRBV7-8; CDR3aa: CASSSRTHTDTQYF; CDR3nt: TGTGCCAGCAGCTCCCGGACTCACACAGATACGCAGTATTTT
j_gene: TRBJ2-2; d_gene: -; abundance: -; v_gene: TRBV3-1/TRBV3-2; CDR3aa: CASSQVPGELFF; CDR3nt: TGTGCCAGCAGCCAAGTTCCTGGGGAGCTGTTTTTT
j_gene: TRBJ1-3; d_gene: -; abundance: once; v_gene: TRBV18; CDR3aa: CASSTELSGNTIYF; CDR3nt: TGTGCCAGCTCGACAGAGCTCTCTGGAAACACCATATATTTT
j_gene: TRBJ1-6; d_gene: -; abundance: -; v_gene: TRBV11-3; CDR3aa: CASSLDRDSPLHF; CDR3nt: TGTGCCAGCAGCTTAGACCGGGATTCACCCCTCCACTTT
j_gene: TRBJ1-1; d_gene: TRBD1; abundance: few; v_gene: TRBV19; CDR3aa: CASNQDRGNEAFF; CDR3nt: TGTGCCAGTAATCAGGACAGGGGAAATGAAGCTTTCTTT
j_gene: TRBJ2-5; d_gene: TRBD1; abundance: -; v_gene: TRBV9; CDR3aa: CASSPDRVGQETQYF; CDR3nt: TGTGCCAGCAGCCCGGACAGGGTAGGGCAAGAGACCCAGTACTTC
j_gene: TRBJ2-2; d_gene: -; abundance: few; v_gene: TRBV7-9; CDR3aa: CASSLEERFKVFF; CDR3nt: TGTGCCAGCAGCTTAGAAGAGCGCTTCAAAGTGTTTTTT
j_gene: TRBJ2-7; d_gene: -; abundance: -; v_gene: TRBV5-3; CDR3aa: CARSLGEGAYEQYF; CDR3nt: TGTGCCAGAAGCTTGGGGGAAGGGGCCTACGAGCAGTACTTC
j_gene: TRBJ1-3; d_gene: -; abundance: -; v_gene: TRBV7-9; CDR3aa: CASSKGTDMGYTIYF; CDR3nt: TGTGCCAGCAGCAAAGGGACGGACATGGGATACACCATATATTTT
j_gene: TRBJ2-5; d_gene: -; abundance: -; v_gene: TRBV7-8; CDR3aa: CASSLGQLGKETQYF; CDR3nt: TGTGCCAGCAGCTTAGGCCAACTGGGCAAAGAGACCCAGTACTTC
j_gene: TRBJ2-2; d_gene: TRBD2; abundance: -; v_gene: TRBV9; CDR3aa: CASSTGLAGVGELFF; CDR3nt: TGTGCCAGCAGTACTGGACTAGCGGGTGTCGGGGAGCTGTTTTTT
j_gene: TRBJ2-5; d_gene: -; abundance: -; v_gene: TRBV3-1/TRBV3-2; CDR3aa: CASSQDGLNQETQYF; CDR3nt: TGTGCCAGCAGCCAAGACGGGTTAAACCAAGAGACCCAGTACTTC
j_gene: TRBJ1-2; d_gene: TRBD1; abundance: -; v_gene: TRBV2; CDR3aa: CASTGGTSRNYGYTF; CDR3nt: TGTGCCAGCACAGGGGGGACCTCCAGGAACTATGGCTACACCTTC
j_gene: TRBJ2-7; d_gene: -; abundance: -; v_gene: TRBV7-9; CDR3aa: CASSRTGFEQYF; CDR3nt: TGTGCCAGCAGCCGAACAGGGTTCGAGCAGTACTTC
j_gene: TRBJ2-3; d_gene: TRBD1; abundance: -; v_gene: TRBV18; CDR3aa: CASSPGQGTDTQYF; CDR3nt: TGTGCCAGCTCCCCCGGACAGGGAACAGATACGCAGTATTTT
j_gene: TRBJ2-5; d_gene: -; abundance: -; v_gene: TRBV9; CDR3aa: CASSVRDSFETQYF; CDR3nt: TGTGCCAGCAGCGTCCGGGACTCCTTTGAGACCCAGTACTTC
j_gene: TRBJ1-3; d_gene: -; abundance: -; v_gene: TRBV7-8; CDR3aa: CASSLQGRAGNTIYF; CDR3nt: TGTGCCAGCAGCTTACAGGGGAGGGCTGGAAACACCATATATTTT
j_gene: TRBJ1-2; d_gene: -; abundance: -; v_gene: TRBV9; CDR3aa: CASSVAGQANLDGYTF; CDR3nt: TGTGCCAGCAGCGTAGCTGGGCAGGCTAACCTCGATGGCTACACCTTC
j_gene: TRBJ2-1; d_gene: -; abundance: -; v_gene: TRBV3-1/TRBV3-2; CDR3aa: CASSQHIAASYNEQFF; CDR3nt: TGTGCCAGCAGCCAACATATAGCGGCCTCCTACAATGAGCAGTTCTTC
j_gene: TRBJ2-7; d_gene: TRBD2; abundance: once; v_gene: TRBV3-1/TRBV3-2; CDR3aa: CASSQGPREGEQYF; CDR3nt: TGTGCCAGCAGCCAGGGCCCGCGGGAGGGCGAGCAGTACTTC
j_gene: TRBJ2-7; d_gene: TRBD2; abundance: once; v_gene: TRBV7-8; CDR3aa: CASSLASGRMYEQYF; CDR3nt: TGTGCCAGCAGCTTAGCCAGCGGGAGGATGTACGAGCAGTACTTC
j_gene: TRBJ1-1; d_gene: -; abundance: -; v_gene: TRBV5-4; CDR3aa: CASSWTGDTEAFF; CDR3nt: TGTGCCAGCTCTTGGACGGGGGACACTGAAGCTTTCTTT
j_gene: TRBJ2-1; d_gene: TRBD2; abundance: -; v_gene: TRBV5-1; CDR3aa: CASSSTSGGYNEQFF; CDR3nt: TGCGCCAGCAGCTCTACTAGCGGGGGGTACAATGAGCAGTTCTTC
j_gene: TRBJ1-5; d_gene: -; abundance: once; v_gene: TRBV7-9; CDR3aa: CASSLWNQPQHF; CDR3nt: TGTGCCAGCAGCCTATGGAATCAGCCCCAGCATTTT
j_gene: TRBJ1-4; d_gene: -; abundance: -; v_gene: TRBV27; CDR3aa: CASSLSMESRFNEKLFF; CDR3nt: TGTGCCAGCAGTTTATCGATGGAGTCCCGATTTAATGAAAAACTGTTTTTT
j_gene: TRBJ2-5; d_gene: TRBD2; abundance: -; v_gene: TRBV6-2/TRBV6-3; CDR3aa: CASSPSSGRWETQYF; CDR3nt: TGTGCCAGCAGTCCATCTAGCGGGAGATGGGAGACCCAGTACTTC
j_gene: TRBJ1-6; d_gene: -; abundance: -; v_gene: TRBV10-3; CDR3aa: CATRRGDNSPLHF; CDR3nt: TGTGCCACCCGGCGGGGCGACAATTCACCCCTCCACTTT
j_gene: TRBJ2-3; d_gene: -; abundance: -; v_gene: TRBV10-3; CDR3aa: CAIRDQGGTDTQYF; CDR3nt: TGTGCCATCAGGGATCAAGGGGGCACAGATACGCAGTATTTT
j_gene: TRBJ1-2; d_gene: -; abundance: -; v_gene: TRBV27; CDR3aa: CASSLRGSNYGYTF; CDR3nt: TGTGCCAGCAGTTTAAGGGGCAGTAACTATGGCTACACCTTC
j_gene: TRBJ2-1; d_gene: TRBD2; abundance: -; v_gene: TRBV27; CDR3aa: CASSLSSAGGFNEQFF; CDR3nt: TGTGCCAGCAGTTTATCGTCGGCGGGAGGGTTCAATGAGCAGTTCTTC